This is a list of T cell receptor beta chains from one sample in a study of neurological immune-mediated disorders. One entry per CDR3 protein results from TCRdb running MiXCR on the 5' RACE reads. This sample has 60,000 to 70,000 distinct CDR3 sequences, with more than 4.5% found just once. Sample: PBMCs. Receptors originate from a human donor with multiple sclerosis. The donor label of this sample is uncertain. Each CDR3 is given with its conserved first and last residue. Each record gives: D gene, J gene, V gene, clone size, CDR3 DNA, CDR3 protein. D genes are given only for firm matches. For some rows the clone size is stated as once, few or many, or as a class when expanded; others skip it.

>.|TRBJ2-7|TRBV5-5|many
TGTGCCAGCAGCTCCGGAGCCTACGAGCAGTACTTC
CASSSGAYEQYF
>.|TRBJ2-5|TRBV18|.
TGTGCCAGCTCACCACCGGGGGGACGAGAGACCCAGTACTTC
CASSPPGGRETQYF
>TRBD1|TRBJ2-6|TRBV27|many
TGTGCCAGCAGGCCCGGGACAGGGGGATCTGGGGCCAACGTCCTGACTTTC
CASRPGTGGSGANVLTF
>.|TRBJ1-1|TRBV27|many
TGTGCCAGCAGTTCCGGAGGGCTCCTTGAAGCTTTCTTT
CASSSGGLLEAFF
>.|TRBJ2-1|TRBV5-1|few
TGCGCCAGCAGCTTGAGGGGGGCTGGGAATTACAATGAGCAGTTCTTC
CASSLRGAGNYNEQFF
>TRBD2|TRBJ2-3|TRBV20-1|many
TGCAGTGCTGACAATAGGCGGGGGGCCACAGATACGCAGTATTTT
CSADNRRGATDTQYF
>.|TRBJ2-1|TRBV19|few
TGTGCCAGTAGTATAGATCCCGTTAGGAATGAGCAGTTCTTC
CASSIDPVRNEQFF
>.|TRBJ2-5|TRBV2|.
TGTGCCAGCAGGGAGGCTAGGGAGACCCAGTACTTC
CASREARETQYF
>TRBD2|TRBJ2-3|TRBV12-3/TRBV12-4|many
TGTGCCAGCAGTTTCCTAGCGGGGGGGCCCTCGGGGCAGTATTTT
CASSFLAGGPSGQYF
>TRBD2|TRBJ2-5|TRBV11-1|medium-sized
TGTGCCAGCAGCTTACCGGGACTAGAAGAGACCCAGTACTTC
CASSLPGLEETQYF
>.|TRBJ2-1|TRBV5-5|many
TGTGCCAGCAGCCGTTCCCCCAGCAGGGGTACCTACAATGAGCAGTTCTTC
CASSRSPSRGTYNEQFF
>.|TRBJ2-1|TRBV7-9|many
TGTGCCAGCAGCTTGACGAGGGGGTTGACGGATGAGCAGTTCTTC
CASSLTRGLTDEQFF
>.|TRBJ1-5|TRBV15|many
TGTGCCACCAGCAGAGATTTGGCGCTTTATAGCAATCAGCCCCAGCATTTT
CATSRDLALYSNQPQHF
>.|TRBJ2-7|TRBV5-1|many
TGCGCCACTTCCGGAGGGGGAGACGCCTACGAGCAGTACTTC
CATSGGGDAYEQYF
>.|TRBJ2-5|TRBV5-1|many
TGCGCCAGCAGCTTGCATGGTTTCCAAGAGACCCAGTACTTC
CASSLHGFQETQYF
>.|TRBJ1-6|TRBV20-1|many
TGCAGTGCTAGAGAAGTTATAAAGGCAGGGAATAATTCACCCCTCCACTTT
CSAREVIKAGNNSPLHF
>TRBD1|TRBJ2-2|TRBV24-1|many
TGTGCCACCGAGGGGGCCGGCAACACCGGGGAGCTGTTTTTT
CATEGAGNTGELFF
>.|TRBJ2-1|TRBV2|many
TGTGCCAGCGGGATGAGCTCCTACAATGAGCAGTTCTTC
CASGMSSYNEQFF
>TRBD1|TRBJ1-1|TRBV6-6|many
TGTGCCAGCACCATCGGACAGGGGGGGTTCGGGAGGACTGAAGCTTTCTTT
CASTIGQGGFGRTEAFF
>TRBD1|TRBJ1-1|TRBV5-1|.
TGTGCCAGCAGCCCCGGACAGGGTGAGGTTTTCTTT
CASSPGQGEVFF
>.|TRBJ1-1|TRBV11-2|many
TGTGCCAGCAGAGAACAACGATCCATTGGGGTGAACACTGAAGCTTTCTTT
CASREQRSIGVNTEAFF
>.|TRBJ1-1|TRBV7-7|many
TGTGCCAGCAGCTTACGGTTAAACACTGAAGCTTTCTTT
CASSLRLNTEAFF
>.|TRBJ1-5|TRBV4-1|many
TGCGCCAGCAGCCAAGACCCCGGGGCCGGGAATCAGCCCCAGCATTTT
CASSQDPGAGNQPQHF
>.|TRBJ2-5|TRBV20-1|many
TGCAGTGGCGGTCAGGGGCGAGAGACCCAGTACTTC
CSGGQGRETQYF
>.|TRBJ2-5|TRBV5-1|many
TGCGCCAGCAGCTTGGAACGGCGGAGTGCGGAGACCCAGTACTTC
CASSLERRSAETQYF
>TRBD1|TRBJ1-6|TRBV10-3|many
TGTGCCATCAGTAGGGACAGCCCCGAAAATTCACCCCTCCACTTT
CAISRDSPENSPLHF
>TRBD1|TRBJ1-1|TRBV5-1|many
TGCGCCAGCAGCCCCGGGACAGTTCGAGGCACTGAAGCTTTCTTT
CASSPGTVRGTEAFF
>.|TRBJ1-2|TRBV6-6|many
TGTGCCAGCACTTCAGCCTCGGGACGGAGAAACTATGGCTACACCTTC
CASTSASGRRNYGYTF
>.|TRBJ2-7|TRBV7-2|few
TGTGCCAGCAGCTTATCGCTGGCGATGGGAGAGCAGTACTTC
CASSLSLAMGEQYF
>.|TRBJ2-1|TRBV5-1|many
TGCGCCAGCAGCTTGGTGTGGGGTAACAATGAGCAGTTCTTC
CASSLVWGNNEQFF
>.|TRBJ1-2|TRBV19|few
TGTGCCAGTAGTTCAACGGCCTCTTATGGCTACACCTTC
CASSSTASYGYTF
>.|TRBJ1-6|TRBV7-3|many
TGTGCCAGCAGCTTACGGGCTAATTCACCCCTCCACTTT
CASSLRANSPLHF
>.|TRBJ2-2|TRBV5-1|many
TGCGCCAGCAGCTTGTTGGCGGGAACCGGGGAGCTGTTTTTT
CASSLLAGTGELFF
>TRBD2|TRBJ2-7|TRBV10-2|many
TGCGCCAGCAGTGTAGCGGGGGGAACCTACGAGCAGTACTTC
CASSVAGGTYEQYF
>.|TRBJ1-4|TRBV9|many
TGTGCCAGCAGCAAAGGGGTGACTAATGAAAAACTGTTTTTT
CASSKGVTNEKLFF
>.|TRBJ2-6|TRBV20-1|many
TGCAGTGCTAGGCCCTCCACAGGGTGGACCCCCGGAGGGGCCAACGTCCTGACTTTC
CSARPSTGWTPGGANVLTF
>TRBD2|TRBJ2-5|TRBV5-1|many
TGCGCCAGCAGCTTTGGACCGGGGGGAGAGACCCAGTACTTC
CASSFGPGGETQYF
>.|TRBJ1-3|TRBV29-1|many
TGCAGCGTTGAAACTGCAGAGGCTGGAAACACCATATATTTT
CSVETAEAGNTIYF
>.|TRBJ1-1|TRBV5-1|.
TGCGCCAGCAGCTTGGTTACCGACGGCACTGAAGCTTTCTTT
CASSLVTDGTEAFF
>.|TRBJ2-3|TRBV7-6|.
TGTGCCAGCAGCTTCAGGACCGGGGATACGCAGTATTTT
CASSFRTGDTQYF
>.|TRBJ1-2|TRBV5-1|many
TGCGCCAGCACCCGGGTCACGGGGGAAGGCTACACCTTC
CASTRVTGEGYTF
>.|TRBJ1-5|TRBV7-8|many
TGTGCCAGCAGCATCGACCTTAACCCGGATGGTCAGCCCCAGCATTTT
CASSIDLNPDGQPQHF
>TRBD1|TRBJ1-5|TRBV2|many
TGTGCCAGCTCGGGAACAGGGGAGTATCAGCCCCAGCATTTT
CASSGTGEYQPQHF
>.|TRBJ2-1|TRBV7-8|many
TGTGCCAGCAGCCCAATTTACAATGAGCAGTTCTTC
CASSPIYNEQFF
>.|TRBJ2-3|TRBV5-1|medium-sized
TGCGCCAGCAGCTTGGGCGGTGAGGGAAGCACAGATACGCAGTATTTT
CASSLGGEGSTDTQYF
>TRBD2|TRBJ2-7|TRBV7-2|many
TGTGCCAGCAGCCCAGATCTAGCGGGGGCTCCCTACGAGCAGTACTTC
CASSPDLAGAPYEQYF
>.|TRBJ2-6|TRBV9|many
TGTGCCAGCAGCGGAGGGATCACATACGCCTCTGGGGCCAACGTCCTGACTTTC
CASSGGITYASGANVLTF
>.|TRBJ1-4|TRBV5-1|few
TGCGCCAGCAGTTTCCTTAGGGGAACTAATGAAAAACTGTTTTTT
CASSFLRGTNEKLFF
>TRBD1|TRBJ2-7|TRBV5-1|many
TGCGCCAGCAGCTGGGGTACAGGGGACGAGCAGTACTTC
CASSWGTGDEQYF
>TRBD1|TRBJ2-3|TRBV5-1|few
TGCGCCAGCAGCTTGCCCCAGGGGGCTTTTACAGATACGCAGTATTTT
CASSLPQGAFTDTQYF